The rows below give T cell receptor beta chains drawn from one sample of a study of cytomegalovirus exposure and HLA in healthy donors. TCRdb keeps only in-frame clones here, not all; method: immunoSEQ multiplex PCR. The sample shows approximately 110,000 clones, around 75% of them seen only once. The sample taken for sequencing was PBMCs. Receptors originate from a woman aged 30 to 39 in good health and CMV-seronegative. CDR3s include the opening cysteine and the closing phenylalanine or tryptophan. The D gene is left open where the match is weak.

length: 17
V: TRBV7-8
J: TRBJ2-2
D: TRBD2
CDR3: CASSLYERGDNTGELFF

length: 12
V: TRBV30
J: TRBJ1-1
D: .
CDR3: CAWSYPTAEAFF

length: 15
V: TRBV5-6
J: TRBJ1-1
D: .
CDR3: CASSLGDGGSTEAFF

length: 14
V: TRBV2
J: TRBJ1-1
D: .
CDR3: CASSGETSRTEAFF

length: 11
V: TRBV2
J: TRBJ2-2
D: .
CDR3: CASTDTGELFF

length: 13
V: TRBV30
J: TRBJ2-6
D: .
CDR3: CAGYSGTPVVLTF

length: 13
V: TRBV5-4
J: TRBJ2-5
D: TRBD2
CDR3: CASEDPGGETQYF

length: 15
V: TRBV18
J: TRBJ2-1
D: TRBD1
CDR3: CASSPRTGAVNEQFF

length: 14
V: TRBV6-6
J: TRBJ1-6
D: .
CDR3: CASSYRLADSPLHF

length: 13
V: TRBV14
J: TRBJ1-1
D: .
CDR3: CASSQARGAEAFF

length: 13
V: TRBV5-6
J: TRBJ2-3
D: .
CDR3: CASRARVPDTQYF

length: 14
V: TRBV15
J: TRBJ2-1
D: TRBD2
CDR3: CATSRREAYNEQFF

length: 15
V: TRBV27
J: TRBJ2-1
D: .
CDR3: CASSFIQEIYNEQFF

length: 11
V: TRBV30
J: TRBJ1-1
D: .
CDR3: CAWCNENEAFF

length: 16
V: TRBV4-1
J: TRBJ2-5
D: .
CDR3: CASSQEWATRFETQYF

length: 14
V: TRBV5-6
J: TRBJ1-1
D: TRBD1
CDR3: CASSLPNRGTEAFF

length: 12
V: TRBV30
J: TRBJ1-1
D: .
CDR3: CAWSGGFTEAFF

length: 13
V: TRBV5-1
J: TRBJ1-2
D: TRBD1
CDR3: CASSQGQGNGYTF

length: 13
V: TRBV6-6
J: TRBJ2-7
D: .
CDR3: CASSTDIPAEQYF

length: 15
V: TRBV6-1
J: TRBJ1-2
D: TRBD1
CDR3: CASSVTGEANYGYTF

length: 13
V: TRBV7-2
J: TRBJ2-5
D: .
CDR3: CASSPPYQETQYF

length: 16
V: TRBV13
J: TRBJ1-3
D: .
CDR3: CASSFVAGKDGNTIYF

length: 15
V: TRBV4-1
J: TRBJ1-4
D: TRBD1
CDR3: CASSQDRGRDEKLFF

length: 17
V: TRBV7-8
J: TRBJ1-2
D: .
CDR3: CASSLRRKSEGEHGYTF

length: 18
V: TRBV4-1
J: TRBJ2-2
D: .
CDR3: CASSQVILERTNTGELFF

length: 13
V: TRBV2
J: TRBJ2-1
D: .
CDR3: CASSRLIYNEQFF

length: 13
V: TRBV5-1
J: TRBJ2-7
D: .
CDR3: CASSPGGGYEQYF

length: 12
V: TRBV29-1
J: TRBJ2-1
D: TRBD1
CDR3: CSGVQGVNEQFF

length: 12
V: TRBV10-3
J: .
D: .
CDR3: CAISYRVGEQYF

length: 15
V: TRBV12-5
J: TRBJ2-5
D: TRBD1
CDR3: CASGSGTEPYRTQYF

length: 15
V: TRBV12-5
J: TRBJ1-1
D: .
CDR3: CASGLTPTVNTEAFF

length: 15
V: TRBV6-1
J: TRBJ1-5
D: .
CDR3: CASSRGEGGNQPQHF

length: 14
V: TRBV19
J: TRBJ1-3
D: .
CDR3: CASKLQDSGNTIYF

length: 14
V: TRBV6-5
J: TRBJ2-4
D: TRBD1
CDR3: CASSKTGDKNIQYF

length: 14
V: TRBV29-1
J: TRBJ1-5
D: TRBD1
CDR3: CSAKTGDYNQPQHF

length: 12
V: TRBV6-5
J: TRBJ1-5
D: .
CDR3: CASSPPGQPQHF

length: 17
V: TRBV11-3
J: TRBJ2-3
D: .
CDR3: CASSPKGQGGGTDTQYF

length: 17
V: TRBV9
J: TRBJ2-7
D: .
CDR3: CASSVGDNGFSSYEQYF

length: 15
V: TRBV4-1
J: TRBJ2-3
D: .
CDR3: CASSQDPRGGDTQYF

length: 16
V: TRBV6-5
J: TRBJ1-1
D: .
CDR3: CASSYGLGGADTEAFF

length: 13
V: TRBV9
J: TRBJ1-2
D: .
CDR3: CASSAQGLDGYTF

length: 14
V: TRBV5-1
J: TRBJ1-1
D: .
CDR3: CASSLMGGLSEAFF

length: 14
V: TRBV23-1
J: TRBJ2-5
D: TRBD1
CDR3: CASSQKTGEETQYF

length: 13
V: TRBV6-5
J: TRBJ1-1
D: .
CDR3: CASSYYTNTEAFF

length: 15
V: TRBV19
J: TRBJ1-1
D: TRBD1
CDR3: CASSVGTGGSTEAFF

length: 16
V: TRBV7-8
J: TRBJ1-1
D: TRBD1
CDR3: CASSLGSGTGGSEAFF

length: 13
V: TRBV18
J: TRBJ2-1
D: .
CDR3: CASSPSALGEQFF

length: 13
V: TRBV6-5
J: TRBJ2-5
D: .
CDR3: CASSHGTQETQYF

length: 17
V: TRBV30
J: .
D: TRBD2
CDR3: CAWRGTSGRLHSYEQYF